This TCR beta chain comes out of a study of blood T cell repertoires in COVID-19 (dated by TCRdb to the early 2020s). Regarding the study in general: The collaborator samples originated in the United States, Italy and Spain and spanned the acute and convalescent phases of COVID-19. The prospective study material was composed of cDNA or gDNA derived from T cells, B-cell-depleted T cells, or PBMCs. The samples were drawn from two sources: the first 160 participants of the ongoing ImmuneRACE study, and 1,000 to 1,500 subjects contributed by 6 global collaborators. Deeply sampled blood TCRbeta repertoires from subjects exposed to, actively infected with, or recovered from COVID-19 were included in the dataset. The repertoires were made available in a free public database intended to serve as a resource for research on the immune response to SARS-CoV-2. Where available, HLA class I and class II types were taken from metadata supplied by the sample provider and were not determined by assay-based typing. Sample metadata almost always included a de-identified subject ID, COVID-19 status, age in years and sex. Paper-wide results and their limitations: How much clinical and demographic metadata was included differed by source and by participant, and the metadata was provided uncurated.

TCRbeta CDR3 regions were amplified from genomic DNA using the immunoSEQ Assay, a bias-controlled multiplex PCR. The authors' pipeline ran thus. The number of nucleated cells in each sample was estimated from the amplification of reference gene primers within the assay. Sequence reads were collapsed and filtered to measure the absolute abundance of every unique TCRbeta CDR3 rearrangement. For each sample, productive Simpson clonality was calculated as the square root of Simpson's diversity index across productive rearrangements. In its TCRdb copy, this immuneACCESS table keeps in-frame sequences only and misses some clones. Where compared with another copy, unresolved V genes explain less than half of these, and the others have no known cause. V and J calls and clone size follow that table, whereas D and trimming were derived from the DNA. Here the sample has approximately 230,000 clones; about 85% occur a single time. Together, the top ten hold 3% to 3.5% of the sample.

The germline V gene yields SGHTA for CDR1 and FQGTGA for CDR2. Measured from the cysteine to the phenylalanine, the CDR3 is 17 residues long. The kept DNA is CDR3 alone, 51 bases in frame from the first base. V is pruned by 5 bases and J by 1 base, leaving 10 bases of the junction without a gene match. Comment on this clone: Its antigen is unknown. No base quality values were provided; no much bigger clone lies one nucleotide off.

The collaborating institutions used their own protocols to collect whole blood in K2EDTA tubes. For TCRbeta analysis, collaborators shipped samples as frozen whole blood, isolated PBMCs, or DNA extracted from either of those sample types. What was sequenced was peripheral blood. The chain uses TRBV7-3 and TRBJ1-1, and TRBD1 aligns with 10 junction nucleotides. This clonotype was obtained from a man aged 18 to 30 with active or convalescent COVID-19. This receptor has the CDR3 CASSPTGGGIWNTEAFF. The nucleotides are TGTGCCAGCAGCCCGACAGGGGGCGGAATATGGAACACTGAAGCTTTCTTT.